These 32 T cell receptor beta chains share one sample of origin, sequenced in a study of cytomegalovirus exposure and HLA in healthy donors. In the PCR, 60 Vbeta and 13 Jbeta primers were used. Generated by immunoSEQ multiplex PCR, the TCRdb table keeps only in-frame clones and is missing some. This table holds about 120,000 clones, roughly 62% found once. Sequences were obtained from PBMCs. The receptors come from a man younger than 45 in good health and CMV-seropositive.

The chain recombines TRBV5-1 with TRBJ2-7; perhaps TRBD2 as D (6 bases). This CDR3 contains 12 residues. Germline CDR1 is SGHRS and CDR2 is YFSETQ. V gave up 3 bases and J gave up 6 bases, with 10 bases separating them. The DNA for the CDR3 is TGCGCCAGCAGCTGGGGGGACTTCGAGCAGTACTTC. It specifies CASSWGDFEQYF.

This clone was counted between two and nine times. The chain combines TRBV5-6 with TRBJ2-2; possibly TRBD1 for D (5 bases). The length of the CDR3 is 15 residues. Germline CDR1 reads SGHDT; CDR2 reads YYEEEE. The V end was cut by 5 bases, the J end by 2 bases, with 13 bases between. The CDR3 spells CASSPYRSNTGELFF. CDR3 sequence (DNA): TGTGCCAGCAGTCCCTACAGGTCCAACACCGGGGAGCTGTTTTTT.

J is TRBJ2-7 and V is TRBV4-3; TRBD1 aligns across 7 bases. Germline-derived CDR1 and CDR2 are LGHNA and YSLEER. Germline trimming cut 1 base from V and 0 bases from J; bases unmatched to any gene: 3. The CDR3 covers 15 residues. CDR3 residues: CASSQAWDSSYEQYF. In DNA form, the CDR3 reads TGCGCCAGCAGCCAAGCCTGGGACAGCTCCTACGAGCAGTACTTC.

V gene TRBV4-3 combines with J gene TRBJ2-1; 12 nucleotides align to TRBD2. The CDR3 is 16 amino acids. V lost 1 base, J lost 6 bases, and 4 bases stayed unmatched. Germline V CDR1 and CDR2: LGHNA, YSLEER. The CDR3 here is CASSQGLAGEGNEQFF. In DNA, the CDR3 is TGCGCCAGCAGCCAAGGACTAGCGGGAGAGGGCAATGAGCAGTTCTTC.

This clone was seen a handful of times. The J gene is TRBJ1-2, the V gene TRBV7-9, with 11 bases identical to TRBD1. V trimming: 1 base; J trimming: 7 bases; junction bases outside the gene matches: 8. The germline gives CDR1 SEHNR, CDR2 FQNEAQ (reference sequence). The CDR3 length is 16 residues. In nucleotides, the CDR3 is TGTGCCAGCAGCTTAGACTGGACAGGGGGCGCAGGTGGCTACACCTTC. The encoded protein is CASSLDWTGGAGGYTF.

This clone was observed a handful of times. Other DNA sequences from this sample encode an identical CDR3 as well. This sequence joins TRBV5-1 and TRBJ2-1, with D tentatively TRBD1 (5 bases). This CDR3 comprises 18 residues. Germline CDR1 SGHRS, CDR2 YFSETQ. V was trimmed by 0 bases and J by 3 bases, leaving 19 bases between them. The CDR3 loop reads CASSLEEWVGQGYNEQFF. The CDR3 region has the DNA TGCGCCAGCAGCTTGGAAGAGTGGGTGGGGCAGGGCTACAATGAGCAGTTCTTC.

The chain combines TRBV12-5 with TRBJ1-2; D possibly corresponds to TRBD1 (6 bases). Deletions cut 6 bases from V and 4 bases from J, with 15 bases between. The CDR3 loop spans 14 amino acids. Germline V gene data show CDR1 as LGHNT and CDR2 as FRNRAP. CDR3 bases: TGTGCTAGTGGCGTCGGGACAAAGCTCTATGGCTACACCTTC. It codes for CASGVGTKLYGYTF.

The chain uses TRBV19 and TRBJ2-5; 8 bases line up with TRBD1. CDR3 length: 15 residues. Germline CDR1 LNHDA, CDR2 SQIVND (reference sequence). Trimming at V came to 7 bases and at J to 3 bases, leaving 10 bases not matched to a gene. CDR3 protein: CASMRGQDREETQYF. Written as DNA, the CDR3 is TGTGCCAGTATGAGAGGGCAGGACAGGGAAGAGACCCAGTACTTC.

The chain uses TRBV9 and TRBJ2-7; 9 nucleotides align to TRBD2. Per the germline V gene, CDR1 is SGDLS and CDR2 is YYNGEE. The CDR3 extends over 17 amino acids. V was pared by 4 bases and J by 6 bases, with 17 bases of the junction left unmatched. The CDR3 loop is CASSQGGGRAVEGEQYF. The CDR3 DNA reads TGTGCCAGCAGCCAAGGGGGCGGGAGGGCTGTGGAGGGCGAGCAGTACTTC. The variable domain in full, with the rest retrieved from reference TRBV9 and TRBJ2-7, is DSGVTQTPKHLITATGQRVTLRCSPRSGDLSVYWYQQSLDQGLQFLIQYYNGEERAKGNILERFSAQQFPDLHSELNLSSLELGDSALYFCASSQGGGRAVEGEQYFGPGTRLTVT.

Here the CDR3 reads CASSLGQGHEQYF. The CDR3 DNA is TGTGCCAGCAGCTTGGGACAGGGGCACGAGCAGTACTTC. This sequence joins TRBV5-6 and TRBJ2-7; 8 positions agree with TRBD1. Trimming took 0 bases from V and 5 from J; bases not matched to a gene: 1. Germline assignment: CDR1 SGHDT and CDR2 YYEEEE. The CDR3 extends over 13 amino acids.

This clone was observed a handful of times. The chain couples TRBV5-1 to TRBJ2-7; TRBD1 agrees at 8 bases. The junction had 4 bases not matched to a gene; V was cut back by 2 bases and J by 3 bases. Germline CDR1 is SGHRS and CDR2 is YFSETQ. The CDR3 is made up of 14 amino acids. CDR3: CASSLEGQDYEQYF. CDR3 nucleotide sequence: TGCGCCAGCAGCTTAGAGGGACAGGACTACGAGCAGTACTTC.

There are a few counts of this clone. CDR3 nucleotide sequence: TGTGCCATCAGTCCCGGGAGGCTCGAGCAGTACTTC. As protein: CAISPGRLEQYF. The chain combines TRBV10-3 with TRBJ2-7, with 7 bases aligning to TRBD2. The germline CDR1 and CDR2 sequences are ENHRY and SYGVKD. J gave up 6 bases and V 5 bases, and 4 bases lay outside the gene matches. There are 12 residues in the CDR3.

V gene TRBV11-2 combines with J gene TRBJ2-2; tentative D call: TRBD2 (5 bases). This CDR3 has 14 residues. The germline gives CDR1 SGHAT, CDR2 FQNNGV. Trimming pared 5 bases from V and 5 bases from J, leaving 12 bases between. Here the CDR3 reads CASSARAQTGELFF. The CDR3 nucleotides are TGTGCCAGCAGCGCGAGGGCCCAAACCGGGGAGCTGTTTTTT. The whole variable domain, remainder taken from reference TRBV11-2 and TRBJ2-2, is EAGVAQSPRYKIIEKRQSVAFWCNPISGHATLYWYQQILGQGPKLLIQFQNNGVVDDSQLPKDRFSAERLKGVDSTLKIQPAKLEDSAVYLCASSARAQTGELFFGEGSRLTVL.

The CDR3 DNA is TGTGCCAGCAGCCTCGGGACAGGGGAACTGAACACTGAAGCTTTCTTT. Translation gives CASSLGTGELNTEAFF. The rearrangement uses TRBV5-4 and TRBJ1-1; 10 bases are shared with TRBD1. CDR1 and CDR2 from the germline V gene are SGHNT and YYREEE (reference sequence). The CDR3 is 16 amino acids. Trimming took 4 bases from V and 0 from J; bases not matched to a gene: 6.

This clone was detected once. The chain couples TRBV7-9 to TRBJ2-7; 7 nucleotides align to TRBD1. Germline assignment: CDR1 SEHNR and CDR2 FQNEAQ (reference sequence). There are 14 residues in the CDR3. The junction had 2 bases not matched to a gene; V was cut back by 0 bases and J by 3 bases. CDR3 loop: CASSLAQGDYEQYF. The CDR3 DNA reads TGTGCCAGCAGCTTAGCGCAGGGGGACTACGAGCAGTACTTC.

This rearrangement joins TRBV9 to TRBJ2-7; D gene ambiguous. This CDR3 has 16 amino acids. Germline CDR1 and CDR2: SGDLS and YYNGEE. The V end was cut by 0 bases, the J end by 3 bases, with 16 bases between. The CDR3: CASSVGPTELNYEQYF. CDR3 in DNA: TGTGCCAGCAGCGTAGGTCCGACCGAACTAAACTACGAGCAGTACTTC.

Comments on this clone: One end of the junction is discordant with germline, which a read error may explain. CDR3 loop: CAISDSRGGPSNQPRHF. Here the CDR3 DNA reads TGTGCCATCAGTGACTCCAGAGGGGGCCCGAGCAATCAGCCCCGGCATTTT. This sequence joins TRBV10-3 and TRBJ1-5; TRBD1 aligns across 7 bases. The CDR3 covers 17 residues. Germline CDR1 reads ENHRY; CDR2 reads SYGVKD.

This chain uses TRBV7-8 with TRBJ2-5; 8 bases match TRBD1. V lost 6 bases, J lost 2 bases, and 14 bases stayed unmatched. The CDR3 is 17 amino acids. Germline V lookup: CDR1 SGHVS, CDR2 FQNEAQ. The CDR3 DNA follows: TGTGCCAGCAGGCTACGTTGGGGACAGGCCAAACAAGAGACCCAGTACTTC. It is translated as CASRLRWGQAKQETQYF.

V is TRBV27 and J is TRBJ1-1, with TRBD1 matching 8 bases. V gave up 7 bases and J gave up 4 bases; unmatched junction bases: 17. The germline V gene encodes CDR1 MNHEY and CDR2 SMNVEV (reference sequence). The CDR3 has 17 amino acids. CDR3 sequence reads: CASTGILRGHGGTEAFF. DNA for the CDR3: TGTGCCAGCACCGGTATACTCAGGGGGCACGGAGGCACTGAAGCTTTCTTT.

The CDR3 region is CASTLDSLYGYTF. In DNA, the CDR3 is TGTGCCAGTACCCTGGACAGCCTCTATGGCTACACCTTC. The chain links TRBV19 to TRBJ1-2; possible D gene TRBD1, 6 bases. CDR3 length: 13 amino acids. The germline V gene encodes CDR1 LNHDA and CDR2 SQIVND (reference sequence). Trimming removed 7 bases at V and 4 bases at J, with 13 bases between. Full variable domain (missing parts from reference TRBV19 and TRBJ1-2): DGGITQSPKYLFRKEGQNVTLSCEQNLNHDAMYWYRQDPGQGLRLIYYSQIVNDFQKGDIAEGYSVSREKKESFPLTVTSAQKNPTAFYLCASTLDSLYGYTFGSGTRLTVV.

The CDR3 protein is CASSLGQGANQPQHF. CDR3 bases: TGTGCCAGCAGCTTGGGACAGGGGGCCAATCAGCCCCAGCATTTT. The J gene is TRBJ1-5, the V gene TRBV7-9, with 12 bases identical to TRBD1. This CDR3 has 15 amino acids. Germline lookup yields CDR1 SEHNR and CDR2 FQNEAQ (reference sequence). J was trimmed by 3 bases and V by 3 bases; bases with no gene match: 0. Using reference TRBV7-9 and TRBJ1-5 for the parts outside the CDR3, the full variable domain is DTGVSQNPRHKITKRGQNVTFRCDPISEHNRLYWYRQTLGQGPEFLTYFQNEAQLEKSRLLSDRFSAERPKGSFSTLEIQRTEQGDSAMYLCASSLGQGANQPQHFGDGTRLSIL.

The genes are TRBV6-6 and TRBJ2-5; possibly TRBD2 for D (6 bases). The germline gives CDR1 MNHNY, CDR2 SVGAGI (reference sequence). This CDR3 is built from 13 residues. V was trimmed by 6 bases and J by 5 bases, leaving 13 bases between them. CDR3 nucleotides: TGTGCCAGCAGCCCCGCGGGATACGAGACCCAGTACTTC. This codes for CASSPAGYETQYF.

The gene calls are TRBV6-6 and TRBJ1-1, with D possibly matching TRBD1 (6 bases). Germline V gene sequence: CDR1 MNHNY, CDR2 SVGAGI (reference sequence). The V gene lost 6 bases and the J gene lost 1 base, with 9 bases spanning the gap. CDR3 length: 13 amino acids. The CDR3 DNA reads as TGTGCCAGCAGCTTACAGGGGAACACTGAAGCTTTCTTT. Amino acids: CASSLQGNTEAFF.

This clone came up a few times. V gene TRBV2 combines with J gene TRBJ2-5, with 7 bases lining up with TRBD2. CDR3 size: 13 residues. Germline CDR1 is SNHLY and CDR2 is FYNNEI. V shed 8 bases and J 5 bases; nucleotides not matched to a gene: 8. The CDR3 region has the DNA TGTGCCAGCCAGAAGGGAGGGCGGGAGACCCAGTACTTC. Amino acid sequence: CASQKGGRETQYF.

This clone was seen a handful of times. CDR3 sequence (DNA): TGTGCCAGCAGACGATCAGGCCGTTACGGCATTCAGTACTTC. As protein: CASRRSGRYGIQYF. The rearrangement links TRBV6-5 to TRBJ2-4; D gene uncertain. CDR3 size: 14 residues. Trimming took off 6 bases at V and 9 bases at J, with 18 bases between the two ends. Looked up from germline, CDR1 is MNHEY and CDR2 is SVGAGI.

The gene calls are TRBV5-6 and TRBJ2-5, with 11 bases matching TRBD2. The closer fit of TRBJ2-7 to the DNA end suggests the J call may be wrong. Germline-derived CDR1 and CDR2 are SGHDT and YYEEEE. This CDR3 spans 16 amino acids. Written as DNA, the CDR3 is TGTGCCAGCAGCCAGGTGGGGACTAGCGGTCCCTACGAGCAGTACTTC. As protein: CASSQVGTSGPYEQYF.

The chain uses TRBV7-7 and TRBJ1-1; D might be TRBD1 (5 bases). The length of the CDR3 is 14 residues. CDR1 and CDR2 from the germline V gene are SSHAT and FNYEAQ (reference sequence). Written as DNA, the CDR3 is TGTGCTCCGTCGATATACTTCGGGGGCACTGAAGCTTTCTTT. Translated, it gives CAPSIYFGGTEAFF.

The V and J genes are TRBV5-1 and TRBJ1-3, with D unresolved. The germline CDR1 and CDR2 sequences are SGHRS and YFSETQ. The V end was cut by 1 base, the J end by 0 bases, with 14 bases between. The CDR3 totals 17 residues. CDR3 DNA sequence: TGCGCCAGCAGCTTGAACCGACCAGGTGACTCTGGAAACACCATATATTTT. It codes for CASSLNRPGDSGNTIYF.

The J gene is TRBJ2-3, the V gene TRBV10-3; 9 bases align to TRBD2. The V and J ends lost 7 bases and 2 bases, in that order; junction bases with no gene match: 10. The CDR3 is 16 amino acids. Germline lookup yields CDR1 ENHRY and CDR2 SYGVKD. The CDR3: CAIIAGAGGPTDTQYF. CDR3 bases: TGTGCCATCATAGCGGGGGCGGGAGGGCCCACAGATACGCAGTATTTT.

This clone showed up just a few times. The chain recombines TRBV27 with TRBJ2-5; TRBD1 matches at 7 bases. Germline assignment: CDR1 MNHEY and CDR2 SMNVEV (reference sequence). V shed 8 bases and J 5 bases; nucleotides not matched to a gene: 11. The CDR3 sequence is 14 residues long. CDR3 in amino acids: CASGGMTGYETQYF. CDR3 sequence (DNA): TGTGCCAGCGGGGGAATGACAGGGTATGAGACCCAGTACTTC.

The gene calls are TRBV19 and TRBJ2-2, with D possibly being TRBD2 (5 bases). V lost 7 bases and J lost 3, with 12 bases in between. Germline V gene data show CDR1 as LNHDA and CDR2 as SQIVND (reference sequence). The CDR3 consists of 14 residues. The CDR3 sequence: CASTRPADTGELFF. Written as DNA, the CDR3 is TGTGCCAGTACACGTCCAGCGGACACCGGGGAGCTGTTTTTT.

This clone has only a few counts. V and J are TRBV9 and TRBJ2-7, with 11 positions matching TRBD2. The CDR3 is 15 residues long. Germline V lookup: CDR1 SGDLS, CDR2 YYNGEE. V lost 3 bases and J lost 1; bases outside the gene matches: 3. The CDR3 DNA reads as TGTGCCAGCAGCGGGGGACTAGCGGAATCCTACGAGCAGTACTTC. Translation: CASSGGLAESYEQYF.